This T cell receptor beta chain was profiled in a study of beta chain features in type 1 diabetes. Trimming took 5 bases from V and 2 from J, leaving 7 bases between them. CDR1 is SGHRS, CDR2 YFSETQ, per germline. This CDR3 spans 12 amino acids. This clone was observed a handful of times. Its cognate antigen is unknown. General study points: Moderate yet significant TCRB CDR3 shortening was seen in Type 1 diabetes patients in all four CD4+ subsets. Among patients, naive, central memory and Treg TCRB repertoires appeared more similar than among healthy donors.

Of the isolated RNA, all was reverse transcribed, and so the sequenced material was expressed TCRB transcripts. There were around 3.5 million reads on average in the naive, central memory and regulatory T cell samples. TCRdb's copy holds only in-frame clones and misses some; the assay was immunoSEQ multiplex PCR. The sample holds around 500,000 clones, over 9.5% seen once. Sequenced sample: naive CD4+ T cells from blood. This sequence originates from a young woman in good health. This sequence joins TRBV5-1 and TRBJ1-1, with no clear D. DNA for the CDR3: TGCGCCAGCAGAACATATAACACTGAAGCTTTCTTT. Protein sequence: CASRTYNTEAFF.